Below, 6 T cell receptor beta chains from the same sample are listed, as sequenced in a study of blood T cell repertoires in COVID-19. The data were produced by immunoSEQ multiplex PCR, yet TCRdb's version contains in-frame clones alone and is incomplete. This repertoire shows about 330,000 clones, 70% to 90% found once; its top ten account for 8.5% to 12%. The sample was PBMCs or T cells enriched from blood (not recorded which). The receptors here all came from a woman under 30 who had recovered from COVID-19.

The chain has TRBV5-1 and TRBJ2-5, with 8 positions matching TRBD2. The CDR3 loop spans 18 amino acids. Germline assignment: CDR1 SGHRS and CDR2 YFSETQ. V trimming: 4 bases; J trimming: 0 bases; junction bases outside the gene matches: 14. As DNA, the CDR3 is TGCGCCAGCAGCGGTTCCCCATCTAGCGGGCCCAACCAAGAGACCCAGTACTTC. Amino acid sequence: CASSGSPSSGPNQETQYF.

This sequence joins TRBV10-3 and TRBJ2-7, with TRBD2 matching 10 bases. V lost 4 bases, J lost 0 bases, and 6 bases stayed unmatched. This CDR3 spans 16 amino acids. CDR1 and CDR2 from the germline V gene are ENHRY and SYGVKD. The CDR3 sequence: CAISGSSGGSSYEQYF. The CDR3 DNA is TGTGCCATCAGTGGGTCTAGCGGGGGCTCCTCCTACGAGCAGTACTTC.

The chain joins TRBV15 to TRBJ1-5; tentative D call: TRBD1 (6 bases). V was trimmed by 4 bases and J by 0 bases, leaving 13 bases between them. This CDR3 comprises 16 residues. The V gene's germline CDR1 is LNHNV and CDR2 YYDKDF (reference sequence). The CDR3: CATSNDRLLSNQPQHF. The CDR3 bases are TGTGCCACCAGCAACGACAGGCTACTTAGCAATCAGCCCCAGCATTTT.

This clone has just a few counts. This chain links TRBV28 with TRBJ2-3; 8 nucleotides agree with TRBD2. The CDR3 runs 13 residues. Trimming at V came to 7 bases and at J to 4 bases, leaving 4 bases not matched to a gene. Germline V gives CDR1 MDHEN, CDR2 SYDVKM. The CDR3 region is CASNKGLADTQYF. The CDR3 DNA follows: TGTGCCAGCAACAAGGGACTAGCAGATACGCAGTATTTT.

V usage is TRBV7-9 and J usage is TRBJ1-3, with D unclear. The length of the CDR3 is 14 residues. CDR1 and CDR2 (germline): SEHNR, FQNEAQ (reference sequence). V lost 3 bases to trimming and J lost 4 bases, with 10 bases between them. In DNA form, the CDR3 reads TGTGCCAGCAGCTTTGGAAGAGGGGGAAACACCATATATTTT. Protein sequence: CASSFGRGGNTIYF.

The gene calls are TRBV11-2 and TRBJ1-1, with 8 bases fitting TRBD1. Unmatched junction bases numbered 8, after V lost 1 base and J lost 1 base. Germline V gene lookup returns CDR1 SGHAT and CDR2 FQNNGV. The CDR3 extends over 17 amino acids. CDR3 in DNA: TGTGCCAGCAGCTTAGCCACTTGGACAGGGCGGAACACTGAAGCTTTCTTT. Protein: CASSLATWTGRNTEAFF.